This TCR beta chain was found in a study of blood T cell repertoires in COVID-19. The wider study: Spain, Italy and the United States supplied samples that represented acute and convalescent COVID-19.

V was cut by 4 bases and J by 1 base, with 18 bases left in between. Germline V gives CDR1 SEHNR, CDR2 FQNEAQ (reference sequence). The CDR3 has 17 amino acids. Authors' processing steps: Reference gene primers were amplified, and this amplification served to estimate nucleated cell counts. The table came from immunoSEQ multiplex PCR; TCRdb's copy has only in-frame clones and leaves some out. The V and J calls and the clone size are those of that table, but D and trimming were determined from the DNA. The sample lists approximately 170,000 clones, approximately 82% occurring once. This clone was recorded once.

What was sequenced was peripheral blood. This TCR derives from a man aged 65 to 79 who had recovered from COVID-19. The chain combines TRBV7-9 with TRBJ2-3; D perhaps matches TRBD1 (6 bases). CDR3 region: CASSSGWTDAGTDTQYF. The CDR3 DNA follows: TGTGCCAGCAGCTCGGGCTGGACAGACGCGGGCACAGATACGCAGTATTTT. Drawing the rest from reference TRBV7-9 and TRBJ2-3, the complete variable domain is DTGVSQNPRHKITKRGQNVTFRCDPISEHNRLYWYRQTLGQGPEFLTYFQNEAQLEKSRLLSDRFSAERPKGSFSTLEIQRTEQGDSAMYLCASSSGWTDAGTDTQYFGPGTRLTVL.